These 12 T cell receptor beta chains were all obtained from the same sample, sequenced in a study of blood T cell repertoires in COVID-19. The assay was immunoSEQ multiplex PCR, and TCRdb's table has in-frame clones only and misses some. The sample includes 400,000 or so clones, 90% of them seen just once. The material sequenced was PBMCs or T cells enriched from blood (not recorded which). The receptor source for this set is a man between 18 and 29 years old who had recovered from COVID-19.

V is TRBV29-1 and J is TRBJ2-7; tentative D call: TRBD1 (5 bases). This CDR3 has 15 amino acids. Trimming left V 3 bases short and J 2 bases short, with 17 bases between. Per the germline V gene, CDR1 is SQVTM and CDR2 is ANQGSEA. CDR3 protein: CSVDLPPGSTYEQYF. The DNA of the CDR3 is TGCAGCGTTGACCTCCCTCCAGGGTCGACCTACGAGCAGTACTTC.

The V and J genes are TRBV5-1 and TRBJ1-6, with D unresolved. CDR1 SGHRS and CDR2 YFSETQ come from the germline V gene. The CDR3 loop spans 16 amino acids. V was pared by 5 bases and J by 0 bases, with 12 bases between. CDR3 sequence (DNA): TGCGCCAGCAGTTACGATTGGAGCTCCTATAATTCACCCCTCCACTTT. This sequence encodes CASSYDWSSYNSPLHF.

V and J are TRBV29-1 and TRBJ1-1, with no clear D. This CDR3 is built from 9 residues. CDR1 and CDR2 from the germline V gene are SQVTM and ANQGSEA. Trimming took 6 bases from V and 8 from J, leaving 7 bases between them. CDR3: CSVETEAFF. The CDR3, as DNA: TGCAGCGTAGAAACAGAAGCTTTCTTT.

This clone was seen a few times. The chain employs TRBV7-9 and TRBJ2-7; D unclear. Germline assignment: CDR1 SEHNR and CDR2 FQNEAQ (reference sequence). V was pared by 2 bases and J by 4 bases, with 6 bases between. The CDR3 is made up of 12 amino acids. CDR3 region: CASSLSGYEQYF. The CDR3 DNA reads TGTGCCAGCAGCTTATCGGGTTACGAGCAGTACTTC.

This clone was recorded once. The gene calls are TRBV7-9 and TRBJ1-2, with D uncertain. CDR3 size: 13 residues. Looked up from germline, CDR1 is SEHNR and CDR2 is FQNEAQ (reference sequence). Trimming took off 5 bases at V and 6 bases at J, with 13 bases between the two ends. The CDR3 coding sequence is TGTGCCAGCAGCCCTCTGGGAGGGCATGGCTACACCTTC. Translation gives CASSPLGGHGYTF. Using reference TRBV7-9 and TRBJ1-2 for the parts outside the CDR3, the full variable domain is DTGVSQNPRHKITKRGQNVTFRCDPISEHNRLYWYRQTLGQGPEFLTYFQNEAQLEKSRLLSDRFSAERPKGSFSTLEIQRTEQGDSAMYLCASSPLGGHGYTFGSGTRLTVV.

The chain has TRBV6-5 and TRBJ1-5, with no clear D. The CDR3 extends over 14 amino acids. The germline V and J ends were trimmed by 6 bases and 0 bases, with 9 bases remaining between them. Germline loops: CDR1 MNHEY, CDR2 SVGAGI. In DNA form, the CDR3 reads TGTGCCAGCAGCGCAACAGATAGCAATCAGCCCCAGCATTTT. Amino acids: CASSATDSNQPQHF.

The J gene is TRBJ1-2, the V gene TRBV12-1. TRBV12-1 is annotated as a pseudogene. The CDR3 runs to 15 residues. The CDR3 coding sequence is TGTGCCAGCAGCTTTGCGCTGTCAGAGGGCTATGGCTACACCTTC. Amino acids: CASSFALSEGYGYTF.

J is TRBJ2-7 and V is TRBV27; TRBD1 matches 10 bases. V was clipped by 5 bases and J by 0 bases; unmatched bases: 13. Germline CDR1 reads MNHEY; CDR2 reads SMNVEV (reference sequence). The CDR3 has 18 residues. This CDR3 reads CASSPRGTDRGISYEQYF. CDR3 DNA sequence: TGTGCCAGCAGTCCCCGAGGGACGGACAGGGGGATCTCCTACGAGCAGTACTTC.

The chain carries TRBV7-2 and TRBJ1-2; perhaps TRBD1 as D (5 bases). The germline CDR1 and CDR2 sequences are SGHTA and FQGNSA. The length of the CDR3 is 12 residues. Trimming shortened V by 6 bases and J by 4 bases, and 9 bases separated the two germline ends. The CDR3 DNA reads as TGTGCCAGCAGACAGGAATTCTATGGCTACACCTTC. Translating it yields CASRQEFYGYTF.

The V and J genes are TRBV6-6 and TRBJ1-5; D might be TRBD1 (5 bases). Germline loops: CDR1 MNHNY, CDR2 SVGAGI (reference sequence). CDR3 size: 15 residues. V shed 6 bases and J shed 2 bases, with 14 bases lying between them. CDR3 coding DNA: TGTGCCAGCAGGGAACAATGGGGGGGCAATCAGCCCCAGCATTTT. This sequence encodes CASREQWGGNQPQHF.

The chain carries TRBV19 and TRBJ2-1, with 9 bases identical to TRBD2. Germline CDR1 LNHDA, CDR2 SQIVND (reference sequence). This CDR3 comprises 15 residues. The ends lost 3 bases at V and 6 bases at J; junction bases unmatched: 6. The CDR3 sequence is CASSMGLALGNEQFF. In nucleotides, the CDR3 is TGTGCCAGTAGTATGGGACTAGCTCTGGGCAATGAGCAGTTCTTC.

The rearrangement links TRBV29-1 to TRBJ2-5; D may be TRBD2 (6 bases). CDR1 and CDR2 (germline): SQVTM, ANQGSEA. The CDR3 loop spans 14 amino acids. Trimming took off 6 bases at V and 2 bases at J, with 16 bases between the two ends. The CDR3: CSVQDPRGQETQYF. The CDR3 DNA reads TGCAGCGTCCAGGACCCCCGGGGGCAAGAGACCCAGTACTTC.